This is a list of T cell receptor beta chains from one sample in a study of shared clonotypes between healthy human individuals. Generated by immunoSEQ multiplex PCR, the TCRdb table keeps only in-frame clones and is missing some. Among millions of clones, about 95% were seen once, and the ten largest hold about 1.1%. Sequenced material: naive CD8+ T cells sorted from blood. Every receptor here comes from a man aged 18 to 35 in good health. CDR3s include the opening cysteine and the closing phenylalanine or tryptophan. A D gene is named only where the DNA matches it firmly. Size values are once, few and many counts, or a class for expanded clones, and some rows have none.

D	length	size	J	V	CDR3	DNA
-	15	-	TRBJ2-5	TRBV5-4	CASSFRGHGQETQYF	TGTGCCAGCAGCTTCAGGGGCCATGGCCAAGAGACCCAGTACTTC
-	13	-	TRBJ1-5	TRBV30	CAWSVGGVQPQHF	TGTGCCTGGAGTGTCGGGGGCGTTCAGCCCCAGCATTTT
-	17	-	TRBJ1-1	TRBV28	CASSRFTPGRVNTEAFF	TGTGCCAGCAGCCGTTTTACCCCAGGCAGGGTGAACACTGAAGCTTTCTTT
-	14	-	TRBJ2-7	TRBV30	CAWIRTDSSYEQYF	TGTGCCTGGATCCGGACAGATAGCTCCTACGAGCAGTACTTC
TRBD2	14	-	TRBJ2-7	TRBV28	CASSFSGGTYEQYF	TGTGCCAGCAGTTTTAGCGGGGGTACCTACGAGCAGTACTTC
TRBD1	15	-	TRBJ2-7	TRBV18	CASSPDRSPSYEQYF	TGTGCCAGCTCACCGGACAGGTCCCCTTCCTACGAGCAGTACTTC
TRBD1	16	-	TRBJ1-6	TRBV13	CASSAAGAQGVSPLHF	TGTGCCAGCAGCGCAGCGGGCGCCCAGGGGGTGTCACCCCTCCACTTT
TRBD1	15	-	TRBJ2-7	TRBV6-1	CASSESGTASYEQYF	TGTGCCAGCAGTGAATCCGGGACAGCCTCCTACGAGCAGTACTTC
TRBD1	14	-	TRBJ2-7	TRBV7-3	CASSRTGRLDEQYF	TGTGCCAGCAGCAGGACAGGGCGACTGGACGAGCAGTACTTC
-	14	-	TRBJ2-1	TRBV7-2	CASSPGTSSHEQFF	TGTGCCAGCAGCCCAGGGACATCAAGTCATGAGCAGTTCTTC
TRBD2	13	-	TRBJ2-1	TRBV9	CASGTSGNNEQFF	TGTGCCTCCGGGACTAGCGGCAACAATGAGCAGTTCTTC
-	14	-	TRBJ2-1	TRBV4-1	CASSQDVEYNEQFF	TGCGCCAGCAGCCAAGATGTTGAGTACAATGAGCAGTTCTTC
-	14	-	TRBJ1-5	TRBV28	CASSLQGRNQPQHF	TGTGCCAGCAGTTTACAGGGTAGGAATCAGCCCCAGCATTTT
TRBD2	15	-	TRBJ2-1	TRBV30	CACTLAGTSYNEQFF	TGTGCCTGCACTTTAGCGGGGACCTCCTACAATGAGCAGTTCTTC
TRBD1	15	-	TRBJ1-6	TRBV28	CASTDREKGYSPLHF	TGTGCCAGCACCGACAGGGAGAAAGGGTATTCACCCCTCCACTTT
TRBD1	15	few	TRBJ2-7	TRBV13	CASSAASGQRSEQYF	TGTGCCAGCAGCGCCGCTTCGGGACAGAGGAGCGAGCAGTACTTC
-	13	once	TRBJ2-7	TRBV29-1	CSVETPRGYEQYF	TGCAGCGTTGAAACCCCGCGAGGTTACGAGCAGTACTTC
-	14	-	TRBJ2-7	TRBV5-6	CASSQTEMAYEQYF	TGTGCCAGCAGTCAGACAGAAATGGCCTACGAGCAGTACTTC